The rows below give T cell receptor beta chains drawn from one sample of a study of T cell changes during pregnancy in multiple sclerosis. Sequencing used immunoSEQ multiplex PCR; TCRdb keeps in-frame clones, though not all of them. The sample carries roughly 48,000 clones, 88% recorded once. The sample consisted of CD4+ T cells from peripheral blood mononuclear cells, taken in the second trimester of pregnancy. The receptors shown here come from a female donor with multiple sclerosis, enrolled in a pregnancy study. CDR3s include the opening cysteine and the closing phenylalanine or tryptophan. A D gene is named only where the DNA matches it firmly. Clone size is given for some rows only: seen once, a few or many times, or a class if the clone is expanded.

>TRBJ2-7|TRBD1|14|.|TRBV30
CAWSSGQGSYEQYF
TGTGCCTGGAGTTCGGGACAGGGGTCGTACGAGCAGTACTTC
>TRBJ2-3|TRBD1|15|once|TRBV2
CASNRQGAARDTQYF
TGTGCCAGCAACCGACAGGGGGCGGCAAGAGATACGCAGTATTTT
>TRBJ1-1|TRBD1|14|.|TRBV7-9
CASSSDRGYTEAFF
TGTGCCAGCAGCTCGGACAGGGGCTACACTGAAGCTTTCTTT
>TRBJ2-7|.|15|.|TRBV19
CASSIAAGNVYEQYF
TGTGCCAGTAGTATCGCGGCAGGGAATGTCTACGAGCAGTACTTC
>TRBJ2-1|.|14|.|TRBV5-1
CASSSGDSYNEQFF
TGCGCCAGCAGCTCGGGGGATTCCTACAATGAGCAGTTCTTC
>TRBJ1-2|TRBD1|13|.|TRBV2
CASSEAGGQGYTF
TGTGCCAGCAGTGAGGCAGGGGGACAGGGCTACACCTTC
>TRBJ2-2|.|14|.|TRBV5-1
CASRASSDTGELFF
TGCGCCAGCAGAGCAAGTTCCGACACCGGGGAGCTGTTTTTT
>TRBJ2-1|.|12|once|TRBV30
CAWSGLYNEQFF
TGTGCCTGGAGCGGACTCTACAATGAGCAGTTCTTC
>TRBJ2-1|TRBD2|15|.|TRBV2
CASRETSGSFNEQFF
TGTGCCAGCAGGGAAACTAGCGGGAGCTTCAATGAGCAGTTCTTC
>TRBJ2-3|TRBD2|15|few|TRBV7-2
CASSLSSGSLDTQYF
TGTGCCAGCAGCTTAAGTAGCGGGAGTTTGGATACGCAGTATTTT
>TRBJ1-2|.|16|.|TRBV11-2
CASSLVAGRANYGYTF
TGTGCCAGCAGCTTAGTGGCAGGCCGAGCTAACTATGGCTACACCTTC
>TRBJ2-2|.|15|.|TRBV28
CASSLSAAGTGELFF
TGTGCCAGCAGTTTATCGGCAGCGGGCACCGGGGAGCTGTTTTTT
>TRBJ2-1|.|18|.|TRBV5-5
CASSLAVPKGMGYNEQFF
TGTGCCAGCAGCTTGGCCGTTCCTAAGGGGATGGGGTACAATGAGCAGTTCTTC
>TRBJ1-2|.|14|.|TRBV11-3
CASTLYSSVYGYTF
TGTGCCAGCACCCTCTACAGTTCCGTCTATGGCTACACCTTC
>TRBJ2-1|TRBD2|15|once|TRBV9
CASSVFTSGYNEQFF
TGTGCCAGCAGCGTTTTTACTAGCGGTTACAATGAGCAGTTCTTC
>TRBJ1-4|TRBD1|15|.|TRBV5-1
CASRGQGGTNEKLFF
TGCGCCAGCCGTGGACAGGGTGGAACTAATGAAAAACTGTTTTTT
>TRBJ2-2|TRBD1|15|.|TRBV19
CASRTGAVNTGELFF
TGTGCCAGCCGGACAGGGGCGGTGAACACCGGGGAGCTGTTTTTT
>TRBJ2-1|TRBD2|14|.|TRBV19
CASNQRGGYNEQFF
TGTGCCAGTAACCAGCGGGGGGGCTACAATGAGCAGTTCTTC
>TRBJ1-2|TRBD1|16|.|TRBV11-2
CASSFGQASTSYGYTF
TGTGCCAGCAGCTTCGGACAGGCAAGCACTTCCTATGGCTACACCTTC
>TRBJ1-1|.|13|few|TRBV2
CASDLQGNTEAFF
TGTGCCAGCGACCTACAGGGGAACACTGAAGCTTTCTTT
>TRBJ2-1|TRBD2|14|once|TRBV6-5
CASSPGTSGDEQFF
TGTGCCAGCAGCCCCGGGACTAGCGGGGATGAGCAGTTCTTC
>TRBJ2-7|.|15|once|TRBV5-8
CASSLGWRAAYEQYF
TGTGCCAGCAGCTTGGGTTGGAGGGCAGCGTACGAGCAGTACTTC
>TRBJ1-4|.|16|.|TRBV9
CASSSSTQGGLEKLFF
TGTGCCAGCAGCTCCTCTACACAGGGCGGTTTAGAAAAACTGTTTTTT
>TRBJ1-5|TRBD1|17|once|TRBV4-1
CASSQEYGTGGNQPQHF
TGCGCCAGCAGCCAAGAATACGGGACAGGGGGCAATCAGCCCCAGCATTTT
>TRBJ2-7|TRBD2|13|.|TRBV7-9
CASSRGLAYEQYF
TGTGCCAGCAGCAGAGGACTAGCCTACGAGCAGTACTTC
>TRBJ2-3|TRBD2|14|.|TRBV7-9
CASSFGTSGTTQYF
TGTGCCAGCAGCTTTGGAACTAGCGGGACCACGCAGTATTTT
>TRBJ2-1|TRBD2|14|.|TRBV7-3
CASSLRGGYNEQFF
TGTGCCAGCAGCTTAAGGGGGGGGTACAATGAGCAGTTCTTC
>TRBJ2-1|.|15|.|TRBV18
CASSPGSASYNEQFF
TGTGCCAGCTCACCAGGGAGCGCTTCCTACAATGAGCAGTTCTTC
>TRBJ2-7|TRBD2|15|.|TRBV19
CASSISSGLGYEQYF
TGTGCCAGTAGTATATCTAGCGGGTTAGGATACGAGCAGTACTTC
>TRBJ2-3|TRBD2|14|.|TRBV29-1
CSVGSGSPTDTQYF
TGCAGCGTCGGTAGCGGGAGCCCTACAGATACGCAGTATTTT
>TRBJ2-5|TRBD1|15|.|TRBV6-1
CASSDGTGDWETQYF
TGTGCCAGCAGTGACGGGACAGGTGATTGGGAGACCCAGTACTTC
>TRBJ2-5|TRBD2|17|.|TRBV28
CASSLRSGLAVQETQYF
TGTGCCAGCAGTTTAAGATCTGGACTAGCGGTTCAAGAGACCCAGTACTTC
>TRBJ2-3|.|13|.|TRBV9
CASSAGKLATQYF
TGTGCCAGCAGCGCCGGTAAGTTAGCTACGCAGTATTTT
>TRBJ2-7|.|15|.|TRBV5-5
CASSLLTVATYEQYF
TGTGCCAGCAGCTTGTTGACAGTTGCAACCTACGAGCAGTACTTC
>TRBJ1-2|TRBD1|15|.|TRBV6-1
CASSEGRRGYYGYTF
TGTGCCAGCAGTGAAGGGCGCAGGGGGTACTATGGCTACACCTTC
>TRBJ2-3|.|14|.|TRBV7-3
CASSLGGSSDTQYF
TGTGCCAGCAGCTTAGGGGGGAGTTCAGATACGCAGTATTTT
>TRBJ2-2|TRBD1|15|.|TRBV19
CASTKGAVYTGELFF
TGTGCCAGTACAAAGGGGGCGGTTTATACCGGGGAGCTGTTTTTT
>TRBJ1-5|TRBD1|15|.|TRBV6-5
CASRPGQGARQPQHF
TGTGCCAGCAGACCAGGACAGGGGGCAAGGCAGCCCCAGCATTTT
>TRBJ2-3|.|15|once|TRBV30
CAYQRGSGNTDTQYF
TGTGCCTACCAGAGGGGTAGCGGAAACACAGATACGCAGTATTTT
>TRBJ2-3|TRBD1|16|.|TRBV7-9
CASSGSRDRVTDTQYF
TGTGCCAGCAGCGGAAGCCGGGACAGAGTAACAGATACGCAGTATTTT
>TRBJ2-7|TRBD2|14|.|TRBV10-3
CAISGGGRVGEQYF
TGTGCCATCAGTGGAGGCGGGAGGGTTGGGGAGCAGTACTTC
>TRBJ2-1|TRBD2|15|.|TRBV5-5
CASSPTSGVYNEQFF
TGTGCCAGCAGCCCGACTAGCGGAGTCTACAATGAGCAGTTCTTC
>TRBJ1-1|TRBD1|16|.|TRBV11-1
CASSSSGTGLWREAFF
TGTGCCAGCAGCTCATCCGGGACAGGGCTTTGGCGAGAAGCTTTCTTT
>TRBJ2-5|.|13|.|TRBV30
CAWSADSGETQYF
TGTGCCTGGAGCGCGGACTCAGGAGAGACCCAGTACTTC
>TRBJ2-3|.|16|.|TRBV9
CASSSQGGAETDTQYF
TGTGCCAGCAGCTCGCAAGGGGGGGCAGAGACAGATACGCAGTATTTT
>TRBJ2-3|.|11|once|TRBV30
CAWSTTDTQYF
TGTGCCTGGAGTACTACAGATACGCAGTATTTT
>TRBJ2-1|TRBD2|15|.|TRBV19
CASSVEGGRGNEQFF
TGTGCCAGTAGTGTCGAGGGCGGGAGAGGGAATGAGCAGTTCTTC